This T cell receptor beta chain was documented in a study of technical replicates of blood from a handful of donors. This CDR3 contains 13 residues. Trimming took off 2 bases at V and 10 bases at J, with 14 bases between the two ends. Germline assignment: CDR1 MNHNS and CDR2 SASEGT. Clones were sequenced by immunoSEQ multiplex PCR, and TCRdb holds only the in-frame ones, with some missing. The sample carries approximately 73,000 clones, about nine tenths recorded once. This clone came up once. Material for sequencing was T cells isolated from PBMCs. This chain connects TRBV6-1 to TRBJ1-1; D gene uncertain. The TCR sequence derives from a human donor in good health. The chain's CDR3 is CASSEIQPSGAFF. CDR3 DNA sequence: TGTGCCAGCAGTGAAATTCAGCCCTCGGGAGCTTTCTTT.